This entry describes one TCR beta chain. Its specificity is not known. Per the germline V gene, CDR1 is MNHEY and CDR2 is SVGAGI. The CDR3 has 14 amino acids. Trimming removed 6 bases from V and 3 bases from J, with 14 bases in between. The assay was immunoSEQ multiplex PCR, and TCRdb's table has in-frame clones only and misses some. The table has about 110,000 clones, under 95% seen once; the top ten hold roughly 6.2%. These data come from a study of T cell responses to AZD1222 COVID-19 vaccine. General study findings and limits: Reportedly, nearly half of unique spike TCRs recognized epitopes outside B.1.351/B.1.1.7 mutations. Donors were mostly white British, more females; clonal diversity possibly underestimated.

Here the sequenced sample was peripheral blood, taken 28 days after the second AZD1222 dose. The TCR was taken from an adult who received the AZD1222 COVID-19 vaccine. The chain uses TRBV6-5 and TRBJ1-2, with D perhaps TRBD1 (6 bases). The CDR3 sequence is CASRKEGGDYGYTF. In nucleotides, the CDR3 is TGTGCCAGCAGGAAAGAAGGGGGGGACTATGGCTACACCTTC.